This T cell receptor (beta chain) was sequenced during a study of vaccination and CD4 T cells after COVID-19. As for this clonotype: Its antigen is unidentified.

Sequenced with the Oncomine TCR Beta short-read assay was DNA taken from cultured CD4+ T cells. It was cultured CD4+ T cells from which genomic DNA was extracted. TCRdb recomputed calls from the PCR reads with MiXCR, one row per CDR3 protein. The top ten clones hold 7.5% to 9% of a sample with about 12,000 distinct CDR3 sequences, under 75% of them seen once. The treatment denotes: roughly 10-day PBMC culture with coronavirus spike peptide pools or control peptides (ViraFEST assay). The authors replaced half the medium with fresh IL-2 medium on days 3 and 7. Whole-study results and caveats: Relatively few convalescent patients were studied; early post-infection timepoints were not included. In convalescent patients, 304 of 307 vaccine-specific clones were spike mono-reactive.

Source: CD4+ T cells from blood, cultured in vitro, taken before SARS-CoV-2 vaccination. The TCR was taken from a human donor who had recovered from COVID-19.

The CDR3 here is CASRPSRDERGEGNQPQHF. The CDR3 nucleotides read TGTGCCAGCAGACCTAGCCGGGACGAACGGGGTGAGGGCAATCAGCCCCAGCATTTT. This rearrangement joins TRBV6-2 or TRBV6-3 to TRBJ1-5; tentative D call: TRBD1 (5 bases). The CDR3 runs 19 residues. The germline gives CDR1 MNHEY, CDR2 SVGEGT. Trimming pared 6 bases from V and 2 bases from J, leaving 26 bases between.